Listed here is a single T cell receptor (beta chain). The data were obtained in a study of blood T cell repertoires in COVID-19. Looking at the study overall: There were acute and convalescent COVID-19 samples, and they came from the United States, Italy and Spain. From T cells, B-cell-depleted T cells, or PBMCs came the material, which was cDNA or gDNA.

In the original analysis: By means of reference gene primer amplification, nucleated cell counts were estimated. The data were produced by immunoSEQ multiplex PCR, yet TCRdb's version contains in-frame clones alone and is incomplete. V, J and clone size are taken as reported in that table, and D and trimming were inferred from the DNA itself. Among fewer than 150,000 clones listed, approximately 85% were seen once. CDR1 is MNHEY and CDR2 is SVGAGI in the germline V gene. CDR3 length: 14 amino acids. The junction had 8 bases not matched to a gene; V was cut back by 7 bases and J by 5 bases. This TCR was recovered from a human donor in a cohort sampled during active COVID-19. This chain joins TRBV6-5 and TRBJ2-1, with 7 positions matching TRBD2. Source material: peripheral blood. The CDR3 loop is CASTTLLANNEQFF. The DNA of the CDR3 is TGTGCCAGCACCACACTACTAGCGAACAATGAGCAGTTCTTC.